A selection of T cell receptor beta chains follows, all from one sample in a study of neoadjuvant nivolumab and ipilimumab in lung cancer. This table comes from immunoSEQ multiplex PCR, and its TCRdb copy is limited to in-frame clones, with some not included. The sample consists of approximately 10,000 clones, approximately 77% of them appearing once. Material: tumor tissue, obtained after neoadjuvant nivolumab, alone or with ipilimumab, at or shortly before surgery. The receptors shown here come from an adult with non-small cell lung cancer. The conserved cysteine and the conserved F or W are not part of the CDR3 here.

CDR3 protein: ASSLDLAGGQY
V gene: TRBV11-2
J gene: TRBJ2-7

CDR3 protein: ASSREPSGRAHDEQF
V gene: TRBV5-1
J gene: TRBJ2-1

CDR3 protein: ASSRLAGGYNEQF
V gene: TRBV11-2
J gene: TRBJ2-1

CDR3 protein: ASSLLWSRASNQPQH
V gene: TRBV28
J gene: TRBJ1-5

CDR3 protein: ASRPDSMTYNEQF
V gene: TRBV5-1
J gene: TRBJ2-1

CDR3 protein: ASSPPGQGTYEQY
V gene: TRBV28
J gene: TRBJ2-7

CDR3 protein: ASSPATSYEQY
V gene: TRBV18
J gene: TRBJ2-7

CDR3 protein: ASIMDRANTEAF
V gene: TRBV7-8
J gene: TRBJ1-1

CDR3 protein: ASSPRAGEAYEQY
V gene: TRBV4-2
J gene: TRBJ2-7

CDR3 protein: ASSLHGGDWSYNEQF
V gene: TRBV14
J gene: TRBJ2-1

CDR3 protein: ASSIGTGGTGELF
V gene: TRBV19
J gene: TRBJ2-2

CDR3 protein: ASSWTSGRADTQY
V gene: TRBV19
J gene: TRBJ2-3